The next 7 T cell receptor beta chains were all read from a single sample in a study of cytomegalovirus exposure and HLA in healthy donors. PCR involved 60 Vbeta and 13 Jbeta primers. Clones were sequenced by immunoSEQ multiplex PCR, and TCRdb holds only the in-frame ones, with some missing. The data contain some 50,000 clones, approximately 67% of them singletons. The sample taken for sequencing was PBMCs. These receptors came from a man younger than 40 in good health and CMV-seronegative.

V is TRBV5-1 and J is TRBJ2-5, with D possibly matching TRBD2 (5 bases). Judging by the DNA end, TRBJ2-7 fits better; the J call may be wrong. The CDR3 consists of 15 residues. Looked up from germline, CDR1 is SGHRS and CDR2 is YFSETQ. The CDR3: CASRGYSGRSFEQYF. The CDR3 region has the DNA TGCGCCAGCAGGGGGTACAGCGGAAGGAGTTTCGAGCAGTACTTC.

In this sample, this clone turned up a few times. The V and J genes are TRBV19 and TRBJ2-5, with 16 nucleotides matching TRBD2. The CDR3 totals 19 residues. Germline V CDR1 and CDR2: LNHDA, SQIVND (reference sequence). V lost 3 bases and J lost 5; bases outside the gene matches: 12. The CDR3, as DNA: TGTGCCAGTAGTATCAACGCGGGACTAGCGGGAGGGCCGCGGGAGACCCAGTACTTC. Protein product: CASSINAGLAGGPRETQYF.

This clone was seen more than once but under ten times. The gene calls are TRBV7-8 and TRBJ1-1, with D perhaps matching TRBD1 (5 bases). Germline assignment: CDR1 SGHVS and CDR2 FQNEAQ. Trimming pared 5 bases from V and 6 bases from J, leaving 16 bases between. The CDR3 runs to 14 residues. Here the CDR3 DNA reads TGTGCCAGCAGCACCGTGAAGGGGAAGCCTGAAGCTTTCTTT. This gives the protein CASSTVKGKPEAFF.

This rearrangement joins TRBV5-1 to TRBJ2-2; tentative D call: TRBD1 (6 bases). The CDR3 has 14 residues. V gave up 6 bases and J gave up 6 bases, with 15 bases separating them. CDR1 and CDR2 (germline): SGHRS, YFSETQ. CDR3 amino acids: CASIPAPGAGELFF. As DNA, the CDR3 is TGCGCCAGCATCCCCGCCCCAGGGGCCGGGGAGCTGTTTTTT.

The rearrangement links TRBV27 to TRBJ2-7; perhaps TRBD1 as D (5 bases). Trimming cost V 2 bases and J 2 bases, with 16 bases left between them. There are 16 residues in the CDR3. In germline, CDR1 is MNHEY, CDR2 SMNVEV (reference sequence). The DNA of the CDR3 is TGTGCCAGCAGTTTAGGGTATAAGGGGCCAACCTACGAGCAGTACTTC. Residues: CASSLGYKGPTYEQYF.

The table lists this clone with a few counts. The rearrangement joins TRBV14 to TRBJ1-3; 7 nucleotides agree with TRBD1. V was pared by 3 bases and J by 3 bases, with 5 bases of the junction left unmatched. Germline CDR1 and CDR2: SGHDN and FVKESK. The CDR3 consists of 15 residues. The CDR3 DNA reads TGTGCCAGCAGCCATAACAGGGGATATGGAAACACCATATATTTT. It translates to CASSHNRGYGNTIYF. Full variable domain (outside the CDR3, taken from reference TRBV14 and TRBJ1-3): EAGVTQFPSHSVIEKGQTVTLRCDPISGHDNLYWYRRVMGKEIKFLLHFVKESKQDESGMPNNRFLAERTGGTYSTLKVQPAELEDSGVYFCASSHNRGYGNTIYFGEGSWLTVV.

This clone showed up just a few times. The gene calls are TRBV10-3 and TRBJ2-7; D uncertain. Germline assignment: CDR1 ENHRY and CDR2 SYGVKD. The germline V and J ends were trimmed by 3 bases and 7 bases, with 13 bases remaining between them. CDR3 length: 13 residues. The CDR3 protein is CAISEGLAREQYF. CDR3 DNA: TGTGCCATCAGTGAAGGTCTTGCGCGGGAGCAGTACTTC.